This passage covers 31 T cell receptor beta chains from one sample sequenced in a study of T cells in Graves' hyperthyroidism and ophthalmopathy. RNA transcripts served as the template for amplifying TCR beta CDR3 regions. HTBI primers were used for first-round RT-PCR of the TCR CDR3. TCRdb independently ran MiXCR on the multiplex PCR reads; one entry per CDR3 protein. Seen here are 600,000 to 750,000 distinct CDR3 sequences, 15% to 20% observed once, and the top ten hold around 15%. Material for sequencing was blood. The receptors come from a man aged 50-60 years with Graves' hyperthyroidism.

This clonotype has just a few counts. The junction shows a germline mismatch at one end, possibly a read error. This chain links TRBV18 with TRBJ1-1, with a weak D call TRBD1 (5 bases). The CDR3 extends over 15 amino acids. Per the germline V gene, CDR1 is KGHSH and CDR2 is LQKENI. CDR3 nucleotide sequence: TGTGCCAACTCACCACAACACAGGCAGAACACTGAAGCTTTCTTT. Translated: CANSPQHRQNTEAFF.

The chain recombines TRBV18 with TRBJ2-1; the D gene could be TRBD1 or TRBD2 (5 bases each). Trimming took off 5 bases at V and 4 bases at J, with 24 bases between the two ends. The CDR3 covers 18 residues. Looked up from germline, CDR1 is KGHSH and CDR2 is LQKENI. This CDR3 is CASSAEPGRINEYNEQFF. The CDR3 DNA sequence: TGTGCCAGCTCAGCCGAACCGGGACGAATAAACGAATACAATGAGCAGTTCTTC.

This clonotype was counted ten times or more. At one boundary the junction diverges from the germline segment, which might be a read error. In DNA form, the CDR3 reads TGCGCCAGCAGCTTGCAGGGAGGAGAAAACATCGGGGAGCTGTTTTTT. As protein: CASSLQGGENIGELFF. J is TRBJ2-2 and V is TRBV5-1; weak D call: TRBD2 (6 bases). There are 16 residues in the CDR3. CDR1 and CDR2 from the germline V gene are SGHRS and YFSETQ.

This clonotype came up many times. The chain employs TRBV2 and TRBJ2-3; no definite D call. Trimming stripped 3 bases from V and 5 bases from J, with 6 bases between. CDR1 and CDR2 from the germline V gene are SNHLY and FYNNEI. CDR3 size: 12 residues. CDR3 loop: CASSEMGDTQYF. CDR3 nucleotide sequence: TGTGCCAGCAGTGAGATGGGAGATACGCAGTATTTT.

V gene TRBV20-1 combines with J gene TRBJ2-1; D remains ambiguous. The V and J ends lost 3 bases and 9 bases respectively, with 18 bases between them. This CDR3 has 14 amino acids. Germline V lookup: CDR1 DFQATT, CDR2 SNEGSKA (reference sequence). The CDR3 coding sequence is TGCAGTGCTAGTTCCGGCAGCTCTCGGCCTGAGCAGTTCTTC. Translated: CSASSGSSRPEQFF.

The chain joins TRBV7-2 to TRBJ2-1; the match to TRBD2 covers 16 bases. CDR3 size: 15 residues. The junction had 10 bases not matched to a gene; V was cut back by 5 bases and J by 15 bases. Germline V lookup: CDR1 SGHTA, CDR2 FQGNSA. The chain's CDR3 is CASSLTGTSGRASFF. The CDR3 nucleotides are TGTGCCAGCAGCCTCACCGGGACTAGCGGGAGGGCCTCGTTCTTC.

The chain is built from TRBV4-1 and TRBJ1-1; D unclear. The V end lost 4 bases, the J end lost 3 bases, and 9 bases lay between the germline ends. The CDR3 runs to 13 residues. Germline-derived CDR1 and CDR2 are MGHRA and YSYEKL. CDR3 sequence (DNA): TGCGCCAGCAGCCTCATTGGGCACACTGAAGCTTTCTTT. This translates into CASSLIGHTEAFF.

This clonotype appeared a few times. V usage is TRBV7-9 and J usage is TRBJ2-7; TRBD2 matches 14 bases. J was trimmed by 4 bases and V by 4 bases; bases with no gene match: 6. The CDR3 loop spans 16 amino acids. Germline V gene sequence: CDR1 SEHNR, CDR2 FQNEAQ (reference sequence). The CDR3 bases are TGTGCCAGCAGCTCGACCGGGACTAGCGGGAGTTACGAGCAGTACTTC. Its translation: CASSSTGTSGSYEQYF.

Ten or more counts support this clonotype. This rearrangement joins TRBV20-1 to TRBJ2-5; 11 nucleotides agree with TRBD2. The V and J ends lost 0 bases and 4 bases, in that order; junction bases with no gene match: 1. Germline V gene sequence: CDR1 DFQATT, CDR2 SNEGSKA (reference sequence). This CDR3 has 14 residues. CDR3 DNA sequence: TGCAGTGCTAGAGAACTAGCGGGAGTAGAGACCCAGTACTTC. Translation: CSARELAGVETQYF.

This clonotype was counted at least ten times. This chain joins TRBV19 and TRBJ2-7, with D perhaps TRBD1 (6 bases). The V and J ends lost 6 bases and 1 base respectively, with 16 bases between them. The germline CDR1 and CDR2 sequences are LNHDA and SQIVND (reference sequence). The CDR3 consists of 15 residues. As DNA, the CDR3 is TGTGCCAGTAGAATCTCGGACAGTTCTTCCTACGAGCAGTACTTC. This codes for CASRISDSSSYEQYF.

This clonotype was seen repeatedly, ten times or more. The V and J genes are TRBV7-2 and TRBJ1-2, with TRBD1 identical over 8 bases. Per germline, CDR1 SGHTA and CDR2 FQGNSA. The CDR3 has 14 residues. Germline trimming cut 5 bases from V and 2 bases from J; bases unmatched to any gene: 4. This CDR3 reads CASSPGQANYGYTF. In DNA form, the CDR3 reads TGTGCCAGCAGCCCGGGACAGGCGAACTATGGCTACACCTTC.

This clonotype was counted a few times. The CDR3 region has the DNA TGCAGTGCTAGGTCCCTGGCGGGCCTTTCGGGGGAGCAGTTCTTC. Translating it yields CSARSLAGLSGEQFF. V usage is TRBV20-1 and J usage is TRBJ2-1; the D gene is possibly TRBD2 (5 bases). V shed 3 bases and J shed 10 bases, with 22 bases lying between them. This CDR3 has 15 amino acids. Looked up from germline, CDR1 is DFQATT and CDR2 is SNEGSKA (reference sequence).

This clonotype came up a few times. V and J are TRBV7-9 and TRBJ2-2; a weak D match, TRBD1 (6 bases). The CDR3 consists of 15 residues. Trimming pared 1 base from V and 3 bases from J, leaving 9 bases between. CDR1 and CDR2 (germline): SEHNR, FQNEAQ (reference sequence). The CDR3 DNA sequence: TGTGCCAGCAGCTTAGTGACAGGCGACACCGGGGAGCTGTTTTTT. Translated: CASSLVTGDTGELFF. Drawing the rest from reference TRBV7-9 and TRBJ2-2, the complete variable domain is DTGVSQNPRHKITKRGQNVTFRCDPISEHNRLYWYRQTLGQGPEFLTYFQNEAQLEKSRLLSDRFSAERPKGSFSTLEIQRTEQGDSAMYLCASSLVTGDTGELFFGEGSRLTVL.

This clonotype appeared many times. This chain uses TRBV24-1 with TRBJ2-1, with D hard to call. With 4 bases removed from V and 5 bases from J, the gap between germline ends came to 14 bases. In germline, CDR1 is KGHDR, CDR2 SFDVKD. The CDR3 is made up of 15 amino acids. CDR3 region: CATSDPSTGNNEQFF. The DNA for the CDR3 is TGTGCCACCAGTGACCCATCGACTGGAAACAATGAGCAGTTCTTC.

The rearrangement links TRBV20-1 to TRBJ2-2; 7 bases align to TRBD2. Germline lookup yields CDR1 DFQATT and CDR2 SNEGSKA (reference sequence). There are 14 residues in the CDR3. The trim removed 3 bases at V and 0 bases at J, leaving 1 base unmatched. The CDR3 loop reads CSARGGANTGELFF. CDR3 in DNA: TGCAGTGCTAGGGGGGGGGCGAACACCGGGGAGCTGTTTTTT.

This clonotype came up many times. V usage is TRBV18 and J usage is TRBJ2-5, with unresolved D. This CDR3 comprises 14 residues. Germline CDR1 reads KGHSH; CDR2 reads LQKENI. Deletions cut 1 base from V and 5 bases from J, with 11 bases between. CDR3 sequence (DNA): TGTGCCAGCTCACCACTGGTGGGTTTGGAGACCCAGTACTTC. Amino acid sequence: CASSPLVGLETQYF.

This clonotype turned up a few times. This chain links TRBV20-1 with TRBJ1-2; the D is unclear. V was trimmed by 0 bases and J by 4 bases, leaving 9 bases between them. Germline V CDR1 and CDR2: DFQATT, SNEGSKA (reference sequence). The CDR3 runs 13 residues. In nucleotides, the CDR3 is TGCAGTGCTAGAGACACTGTCACCTATGGCTACACCTTC. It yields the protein CSARDTVTYGYTF.

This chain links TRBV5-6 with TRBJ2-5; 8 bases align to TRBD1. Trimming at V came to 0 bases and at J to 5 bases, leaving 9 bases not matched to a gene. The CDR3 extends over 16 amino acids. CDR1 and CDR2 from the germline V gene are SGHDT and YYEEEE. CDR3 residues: CASSLGAGQGPETQYF. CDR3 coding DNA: TGTGCCAGCAGCTTGGGGGCTGGACAGGGACCCGAGACCCAGTACTTC.

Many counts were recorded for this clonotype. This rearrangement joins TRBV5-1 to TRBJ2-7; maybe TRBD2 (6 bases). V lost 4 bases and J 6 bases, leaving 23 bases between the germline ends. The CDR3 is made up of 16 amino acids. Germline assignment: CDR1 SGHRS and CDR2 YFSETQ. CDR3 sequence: CASSELPGDSMSEQYF. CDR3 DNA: TGCGCCAGCAGCGAGCTTCCCGGGGACTCCATGAGCGAGCAGTACTTC. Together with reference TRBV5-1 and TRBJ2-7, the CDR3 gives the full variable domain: KAGVTQTPRYLIKTRGQQVTLSCSPISGHRSVSWYQQTPGQGLQFLFEYFSETQRNKGNFPGRFSGRQFSNSRSEMNVSTLELGDSALYLCASSELPGDSMSEQYFGPGTRLTVT.

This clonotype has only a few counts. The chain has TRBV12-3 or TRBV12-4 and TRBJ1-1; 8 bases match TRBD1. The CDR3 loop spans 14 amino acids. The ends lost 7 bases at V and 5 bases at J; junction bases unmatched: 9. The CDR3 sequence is CASKPTGANTEAFF. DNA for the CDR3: TGTGCCAGCAAGCCGACAGGGGCAAATACTGAAGCTTTCTTT.

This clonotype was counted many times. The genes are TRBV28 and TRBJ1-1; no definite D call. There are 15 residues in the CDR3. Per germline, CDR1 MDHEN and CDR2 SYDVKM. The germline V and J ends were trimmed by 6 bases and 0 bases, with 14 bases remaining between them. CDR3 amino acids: CASSTPKSMNTEAFF. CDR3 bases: TGTGCCAGCAGCACTCCCAAGAGCATGAACACTGAAGCTTTCTTT.

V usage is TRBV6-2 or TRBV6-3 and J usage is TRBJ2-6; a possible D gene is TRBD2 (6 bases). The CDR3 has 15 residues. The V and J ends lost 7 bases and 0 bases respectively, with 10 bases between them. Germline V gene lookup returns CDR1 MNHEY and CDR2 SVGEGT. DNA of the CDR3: TGTGCCAGCATTGCGGGAAGCTCTGGGGCCAACGTCCTGACTTTC. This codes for CASIAGSSGANVLTF.

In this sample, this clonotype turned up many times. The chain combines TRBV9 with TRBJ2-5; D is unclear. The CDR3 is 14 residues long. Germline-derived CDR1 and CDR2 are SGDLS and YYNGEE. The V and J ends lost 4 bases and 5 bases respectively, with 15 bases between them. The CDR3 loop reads CASSPSWVSETQYF. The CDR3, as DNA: TGTGCCAGCAGCCCCTCTTGGGTATCCGAGACCCAGTACTTC.

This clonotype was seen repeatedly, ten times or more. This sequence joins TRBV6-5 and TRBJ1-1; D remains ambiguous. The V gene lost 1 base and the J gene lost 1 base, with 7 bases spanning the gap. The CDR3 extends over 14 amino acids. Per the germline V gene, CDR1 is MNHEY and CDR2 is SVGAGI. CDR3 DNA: TGTGCCAGCAGTTACTTTCGGGGGAACACTGAAGCTTTCTTT. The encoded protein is CASSYFRGNTEAFF.

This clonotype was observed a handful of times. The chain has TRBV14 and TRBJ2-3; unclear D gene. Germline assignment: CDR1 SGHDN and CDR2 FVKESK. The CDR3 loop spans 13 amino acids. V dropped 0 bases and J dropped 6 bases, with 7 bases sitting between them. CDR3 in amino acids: CASSQEIGDTQYF. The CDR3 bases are TGTGCCAGCAGCCAAGAGATTGGGGATACGCAGTATTTT.

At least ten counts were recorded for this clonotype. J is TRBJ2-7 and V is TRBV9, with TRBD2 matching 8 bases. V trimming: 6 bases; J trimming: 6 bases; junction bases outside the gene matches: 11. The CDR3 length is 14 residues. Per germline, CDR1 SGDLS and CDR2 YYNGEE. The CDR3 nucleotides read TGTGCCAGCACCAACGGACTAGCTTCGGCCGAGCAGTACTTC. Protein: CASTNGLASAEQYF.

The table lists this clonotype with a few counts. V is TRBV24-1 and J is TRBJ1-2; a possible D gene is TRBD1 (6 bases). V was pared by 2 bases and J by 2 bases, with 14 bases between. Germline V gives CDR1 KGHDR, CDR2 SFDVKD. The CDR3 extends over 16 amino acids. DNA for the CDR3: TGTGCCACCAGTGATTCTACCGACAGGTTCAACTATGGCTACACCTTC. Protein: CATSDSTDRFNYGYTF.

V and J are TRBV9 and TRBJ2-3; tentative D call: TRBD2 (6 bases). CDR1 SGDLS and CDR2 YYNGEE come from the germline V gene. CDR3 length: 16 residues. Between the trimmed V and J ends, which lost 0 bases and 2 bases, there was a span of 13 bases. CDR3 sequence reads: CASSVVGAGLTDTQYF. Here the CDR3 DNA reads TGTGCCAGCAGCGTAGTGGGAGCGGGCCTCACAGATACGCAGTATTTT.

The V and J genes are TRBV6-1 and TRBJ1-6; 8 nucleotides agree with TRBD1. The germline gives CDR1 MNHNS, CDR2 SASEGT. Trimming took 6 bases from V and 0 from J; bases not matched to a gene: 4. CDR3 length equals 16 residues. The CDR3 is CASRRDRSSYNSPLHF. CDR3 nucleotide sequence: TGTGCCAGCAGACGGGACAGGAGCTCCTATAATTCACCCCTCCACTTT.

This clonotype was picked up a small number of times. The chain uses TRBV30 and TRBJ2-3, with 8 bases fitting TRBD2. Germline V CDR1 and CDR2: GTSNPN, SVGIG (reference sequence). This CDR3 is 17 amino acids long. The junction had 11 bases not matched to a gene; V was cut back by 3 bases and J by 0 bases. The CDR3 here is CAWSGGGLDVSTDTQYF. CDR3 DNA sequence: TGTGCCTGGAGCGGCGGGGGACTAGATGTTAGCACAGATACGCAGTATTTT.

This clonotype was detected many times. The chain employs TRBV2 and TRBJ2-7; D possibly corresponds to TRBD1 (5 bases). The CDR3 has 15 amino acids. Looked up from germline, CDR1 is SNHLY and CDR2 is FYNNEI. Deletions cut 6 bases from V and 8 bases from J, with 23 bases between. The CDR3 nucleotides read TGTGCCAGCAGGTTCGACAGATCCTACGATGGGAAGCAGTACTTC. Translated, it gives CASRFDRSYDGKQYF.